The table lists the clone carrying this T cell receptor (beta chain) with many counts. Antigen specificity is unknown. Researchers attached unique molecular identifiers to individual cDNA molecules. TCRdb processed the 5' RACE reads anew with MiXCR; each CDR3 protein has one entry. The repertoire holds tens of thousands of distinct CDR3 sequences, with approximately 8% as singletons. This entry comes from a study of early T cells in non-severe SARS-CoV-2 infection. Study-level background: Chains from this unsorted whole-blood bulk RNA could not be paired. General observations from the study: The matching step, a VDJdb search, favored anti-spike CD8 responses and missed private and CD4 specificities.

The V end lost 4 bases, the J end lost 0 bases, and 9 bases lay between the germline ends. This CDR3 has 14 amino acids. From germline, CDR1 is SEHNR and CDR2 FQNEAQ (reference sequence). This receptor was taken from an adult who was a healthcare worker with PCR-confirmed SARS-CoV-2 infection or an uninfected control (not recorded which). The gene calls are TRBV7-9 and TRBJ2-5, with no clear D. The specimen was whole blood, collected at baseline. The CDR3 DNA reads TGTGCCAGCAGCTCAAGGGCTAACCAAGAGACCCAGTACTTC. It yields the protein CASSSRANQETQYF. Combining the CDR3 with reference TRBV7-9 and TRBJ2-5 gives the whole variable domain DTGVSQNPRHKITKRGQNVTFRCDPISEHNRLYWYRQTLGQGPEFLTYFQNEAQLEKSRLLSDRFSAERPKGSFSTLEIQRTEQGDSAMYLCASSSRANQETQYFGPGTRLLVL.